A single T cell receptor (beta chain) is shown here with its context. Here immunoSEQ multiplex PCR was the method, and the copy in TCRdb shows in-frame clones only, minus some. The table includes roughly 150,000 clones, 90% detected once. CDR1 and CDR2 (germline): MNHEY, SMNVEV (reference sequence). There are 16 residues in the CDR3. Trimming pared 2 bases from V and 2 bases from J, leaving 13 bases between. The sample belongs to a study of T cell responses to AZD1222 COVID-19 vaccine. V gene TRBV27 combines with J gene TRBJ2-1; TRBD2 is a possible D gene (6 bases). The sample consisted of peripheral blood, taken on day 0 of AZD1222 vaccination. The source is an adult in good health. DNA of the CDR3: TGTGCCAGCAGTTTAGTCGGGGGAGGCGCCTACAATGAGCAGTTCTTC. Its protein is CASSLVGGGAYNEQFF.